One and the same sample provided the 8 T cell receptor beta chains below, sequenced in a study of blood T cell repertoires in COVID-19. Some clones are missing from TCRdb's copy, which holds only in-frame ones; the method was immunoSEQ multiplex PCR. Seen here are around 160,000 clones, about 90% observed once, and the top ten hold roughly 2.8%. Sequencing input: peripheral blood. All receptors come from a man aged 60 to 69 with acute or convalescent COVID-19.

The V and J genes are TRBV2 and TRBJ1-5; no definite D call. The V end lost 3 bases, the J end lost 2 bases, and 11 bases lay between the germline ends. The CDR3 totals 15 residues. The germline V gene has CDR1 SNHLY and CDR2 FYNNEI. The CDR3 sequence is CASSERQSRNQPQHF. CDR3 nucleotide sequence: TGTGCCAGCAGTGAGAGGCAGTCGCGCAATCAGCCCCAGCATTTT.

This clone was seen only once. The chain has TRBV10-2 and TRBJ2-1; 10 nucleotides agree with TRBD2. After removal of 7 bases from V and 7 bases from J, the junction contained 4 bases not matched to a gene. From germline, CDR1 is WSHSY and CDR2 SAAADI. CDR3 length equals 13 residues. The CDR3 loop reads CASKVAGGNEQFF. The DNA for the CDR3 is TGCGCCAGCAAAGTAGCGGGGGGAAATGAGCAGTTCTTC.

V gene TRBV3-1 (or the pseudogene TRBV3-2) combines with J gene TRBJ2-6, with a tentative D call TRBD1 (5 bases). The CDR3 loop spans 17 amino acids. The V gene lost 0 bases and the J gene lost 2 bases, with 11 bases spanning the gap. CDR1 and CDR2 (germline): LGHDT, YNNKEL (reference sequence). The CDR3, as DNA: TGTGCCAGCAGCCAAGAGGGGCCTGGGGCTGGGGCCAACGTCCTGACTTTC. This sequence encodes CASSQEGPGAGANVLTF.

This chain connects TRBV29-1 to TRBJ2-3; 10 bases match TRBD2. J was trimmed by 1 base and V by 5 bases; bases with no gene match: 3. Germline CDR1 reads SQVTM; CDR2 reads ANQGSEA. The CDR3 is 14 residues long. The DNA of the CDR3 is TGCAGCGTTTTAGCGGGGGGAGGCACAGATACGCAGTATTTT. This sequence encodes CSVLAGGGTDTQYF.

The chain uses TRBV3-1 (or the pseudogene TRBV3-2) and TRBJ1-2; D possibly corresponds to TRBD1 (6 bases). The V gene lost 3 bases and the J gene lost 8 bases, with 10 bases spanning the gap. The germline V gene has CDR1 LGHDT and CDR2 YNNKEL (reference sequence). The CDR3 covers 12 residues. The CDR3 sequence: CASSHLRGGYTF. The DNA for the CDR3 is TGTGCCAGCAGCCACCTCAGGGGAGGCTACACCTTC.

The chain joins TRBV9 to TRBJ2-1; 10 nucleotides align to TRBD2. Germline loops: CDR1 SGDLS, CDR2 YYNGEE. J gave up 2 bases and V 3 bases, and 5 bases lay outside the gene matches. CDR3 size: 16 residues. The CDR3 sequence is CASSAQRGGTYNEQFF. The CDR3, as DNA: TGTGCCAGCAGCGCCCAGCGGGGGGGGACCTACAATGAGCAGTTCTTC. The whole variable domain, remainder taken from reference TRBV9 and TRBJ2-1, is DSGVTQTPKHLITATGQRVTLRCSPRSGDLSVYWYQQSLDQGLQFLIQYYNGEERAKGNILERFSAQQFPDLHSELNLSSLELGDSALYFCASSAQRGGTYNEQFFGPGTRLTVL.

The chain couples TRBV12-3 or TRBV12-4 to TRBJ2-1, with D maybe TRBD2 (5 bases). V lost 1 base and J 10 bases, leaving 8 bases between the germline ends. This CDR3 has 12 residues. The CDR3 is CASSLGWREQFF. The CDR3 DNA reads as TGTGCCAGCAGTTTAGGATGGAGGGAGCAGTTCTTC.

This chain connects TRBV29-1 to TRBJ2-5; TRBD2 aligns across 15 bases. Losses at the gene ends were 4 bases for V and 2 bases for J; bases not matched to a gene: 5. CDR1 SQVTM and CDR2 ANQGSEA come from the germline V gene. The CDR3 loop spans 16 amino acids. CDR3 amino acids: CSVGGTSGGSQETQYF. The CDR3 coding sequence is TGCAGCGTTGGAGGGACTAGCGGGGGGTCTCAAGAGACCCAGTACTTC. The full variable domain, its missing parts supplied by reference TRBV29-1 and TRBJ2-5, is SAVISQKPSRDICQRGTSLTIQCQVDSQVTMMFWYRQQPGQSLTLIATANQGSEATYESGFVIDKFPISRPNLTFSTLTVSNMSPEDSSIYLCSVGGTSGGSQETQYFGPGTRLLVL.